The 8 T cell receptor beta chains presented below share a single source sample, sequenced in a study of control samples from healthy donors and cancer patients (dated by TCRdb to between 2020 and 2021). The library was prepared using the immunoSEQ multiplex PCR assay. TCRdb holds this immuneACCESS table with in-frame rearrangements only. Some clones are missing; in checked studies, unresolved V genes explain under half, and the rest has no known cause. This sample gives about 92,000 clones in total; around 80% of them show up just once. The ten largest clonotypes hold around 9.5% of the sample. The sequenced material came from blood. The receptors come from an older woman in good health.

This clone was seen a few times. The chain recombines TRBV12-3 or TRBV12-4 with TRBJ2-3; D is ambiguous. The CDR3 extends over 13 amino acids. V dropped 5 bases and J dropped 11 bases, with 17 bases sitting between them. The CDR3 DNA reads as TGTGCCAGCAGTACTACCCAATCCTGGGGGCAGTATTTT. Amino acids: CASSTTQSWGQYF.

This CDR3 is CASSLTGLTYNEQFF. CDR3 sequence (DNA): TGTGCCAGCAGCTTAACGGGTCTGACCTACAATGAGCAGTTCTTC. V gene TRBV11-2 combines with J gene TRBJ2-1; no firm D call. This CDR3 has 15 residues. The ends were cut back, 2 bases at V and 2 bases at J, with 10 bases in the middle. Germline V lookup: CDR1 SGHAT, CDR2 FQNNGV.

Judged by abundance, this clone is medium-sized (0.01 to 0.1%). The V and J genes are TRBV3-1 (or the pseudogene TRBV3-2) and TRBJ2-7; D not certain. Trimming pared 5 bases from V and 3 bases from J, leaving 8 bases between. Germline loops: CDR1 LGHDT, CDR2 YNNKEL (reference sequence). The CDR3 is 12 residues long. The CDR3 loop is CASSDAHYEQYF. CDR3 coding DNA: TGTGCCAGCAGCGACGCGCACTACGAGCAGTACTTC.

Details on this clone: One junction end does not reproduce the germline sequence, and a read error may be involved. The chain combines TRBV7-9 with TRBJ1-4; no clear D. The CDR3 runs 11 residues. CDR1 and CDR2 (germline): SEHNR, FQNEAQ (reference sequence). Written as DNA, the CDR3 is TGTGCCAGCAGCTTAGGCGTGATTTTACGGTTT. It encodes CASSLGVILRF.

The J gene is TRBJ2-2, the V gene TRBV28, with 10 bases identical to TRBD1. CDR1 is MDHEN and CDR2 is SYDVKM in the germline V gene. The CDR3 length is 16 residues. The V segment lost 3 bases and the J segment 5 bases; nucleotides outside the gene matches: 6. The CDR3 DNA is TGTGCCAGCAGTTTTTATGGGACAGGGGATACCGGGGAGCTGTTTTTT. This sequence encodes CASSFYGTGDTGELFF.

This chain joins TRBV28 and TRBJ1-2, with D tentatively TRBD1 (6 bases). The CDR3 runs to 15 residues. Trimming took off 4 bases at V and 2 bases at J, with 14 bases between the two ends. Looked up from germline, CDR1 is MDHEN and CDR2 is SYDVKM. Here the CDR3 DNA reads TGTGCCAGCAGTTCGACAGGCTCCACAAACTATGGCTACACCTTC. Residues: CASSSTGSTNYGYTF.

Only a few counts were recorded for this clone. The rearrangement links TRBV2 to TRBJ2-1; 10 bases align to TRBD2. Germline loops: CDR1 SNHLY, CDR2 FYNNEI. The CDR3 is made up of 18 amino acids. V lost 4 bases and J lost 2; bases outside the gene matches: 11. The CDR3 protein is CASSASGRRWDAYNEQFF. In nucleotides, the CDR3 is TGTGCCAGCAGTGCTAGCGGGAGAAGGTGGGACGCCTACAATGAGCAGTTCTTC.

This clone was detected only a few times. The chain employs TRBV15 and TRBJ2-3; 7 nucleotides agree with TRBD1. V dropped 3 bases and J dropped 4; count of bases not matched to a gene: 1. CDR3 length equals 13 residues. The germline gives CDR1 LNHNV, CDR2 YYDKDF (reference sequence). CDR3 coding DNA: TGTGCCACCAGCAGGGGGACAGCAGATACGCAGTATTTT. Amino acids: CATSRGTADTQYF. Full variable domain (remainder filled in from reference TRBV15 and TRBJ2-3): DAMVIQNPRYQVTQFGKPVTLSCSQTLNHNVMYWYQQKSSQAPKLLFHYYDKDFNNEADTPDNFQSRRPNTSFCFLDIRSPGLGDTAMYLCATSRGTADTQYFGPGTRLTVL.